These 2 T cell receptor beta chains were sequenced from one sample in a study of cytomegalovirus exposure and HLA in healthy donors. The PCR used 60 Vbeta and 13 Jbeta primers. Some clones are missing from TCRdb's copy, which holds only in-frame ones; the method was immunoSEQ multiplex PCR. Of approximately 180,000 clones in the sample, 70% to 90% were seen once. Sequencing was done on a sample of PBMCs. The receptors were sampled from a girl aged 10 to 17 in good health and CMV-seropositive.

The V call is TRBV2, the J call TRBJ1-5, with D possibly TRBD1 on 5 matching bases. From germline, CDR1 is SNHLY and CDR2 FYNNEI. V lost 6 bases and J lost 5, with 14 bases in between. The CDR3 loop spans 14 amino acids. CDR3 in DNA: TGTGCCAGCAGCCGTTGGGGGGGGGATCAGCCCCAGCATTTT. It specifies CASSRWGGDQPQHF.

The J gene is TRBJ1-1, the V gene TRBV7-3; 8 positions match TRBD1. The CDR3 loop spans 13 amino acids. V dropped 5 bases and J dropped 3; count of bases not matched to a gene: 2. The germline V gene has CDR1 SGHTA and CDR2 FQGTGA. CDR3 residues: CASSEDRDTEAFF. The DNA of the CDR3 is TGTGCCAGCAGCGAGGACAGGGACACTGAAGCTTTCTTT.